What follows is one T cell receptor (beta chain) and its context. This record belongs to a study of blood T cell repertoires in COVID-19. Across the study: The analysed material was cDNA or gDNA that came from T cells, B-cell-depleted T cells, or PBMCs.

The CDR3 sequence is 14 residues long. Trimming took 8 bases from V and 4 from J; bases not matched to a gene: 8. Germline CDR1 reads LNHDA; CDR2 reads SQIVND (reference sequence). As processed by the authors: Cell counts per sample came from amplifying reference gene primers. Profiling relied on immunoSEQ multiplex PCR, and the TCRdb table lists in-frame clones only, not all of them. The V and J calls and clone size were taken over from that table, and D and trimming were inferred from the DNA. In the table there are approximately 260,000 clones, roughly 87% of which are singletons. Participants reported their clinical history, and cohort assignment relied on those reports.

Sequencing was performed on PBMCs or T cells enriched from blood (not recorded which). The TCR comes from a woman aged 30 to 39 with acute COVID-19. The V call is TRBV19, the J call TRBJ1-5, with 7 bases identical to TRBD1. The CDR3 sequence is CASGIQGPNQPQHF. The CDR3 bases are TGTGCCAGTGGAATACAGGGGCCGAATCAGCCCCAGCATTTT.